What follows are 27 T cell receptor beta chains derived from one specimen sequenced in a study of blood T cell repertoires in COVID-19. Generated by immunoSEQ multiplex PCR, the TCRdb table keeps only in-frame clones and is missing some. Of 90,000 to 120,000 clones listed, roughly 90% were seen once; the top ten hold 4.9%. Material: peripheral blood. These receptors all come from a man aged 40-50 years with active or convalescent COVID-19.

This rearrangement joins TRBV4-3 to TRBJ1-2; 11 nucleotides line up with TRBD1. CDR1 LGHNA and CDR2 YSLEER come from the germline V gene. This CDR3 comprises 14 residues. V trimming: 3 bases; J trimming: 10 bases; junction bases outside the gene matches: 7. The CDR3 region has the DNA TGCGCCAGCAGCCATCCCGCCGGACAGGGGGCCTACACCTTC. It is translated as CASSHPAGQGAYTF.

The chain joins TRBV5-1 to TRBJ2-5; D gene uncertain. The V gene's germline CDR1 is SGHRS and CDR2 YFSETQ. The V gene lost 0 bases and the J gene lost 1 base, with 7 bases spanning the gap. CDR3 length: 14 residues. CDR3 in amino acids: CASSLGALQETQYF. The CDR3 nucleotides are TGCGCCAGCAGCTTGGGGGCCCTCCAAGAGACCCAGTACTTC.

Concerning this clone: A read error may produce the germline difference seen at one junction end. The J gene is TRBJ2-7, the V gene TRBV3-1 (or the pseudogene TRBV3-2), with D perhaps TRBD2 (6 bases). The germline CDR1 and CDR2 sequences are LGHDT and YNNKEL (reference sequence). The length of the CDR3 is 14 residues. The CDR3 region is CASSQSTRRDEQYF. CDR3 coding DNA: TGTGCCAGCAGCCAATCCACGAGGCGGGACGAACAGTACTTC.

The gene calls are TRBV29-1 and TRBJ1-3; 10 bases map to TRBD1. V dropped 3 bases and J dropped 3; count of bases not matched to a gene: 8. The CDR3 loop spans 16 amino acids. Germline CDR1 SQVTM, CDR2 ANQGSEA. The CDR3 spells CSVEARGQGLGNTIYF. The CDR3 coding sequence is TGCAGCGTTGAGGCACGGGGACAGGGGCTTGGAAACACCATATATTTT.

This clone was detected once. The chain joins TRBV9 to TRBJ2-5; TRBD2 aligns across 8 bases. V gave up 4 bases and J gave up 2 bases; unmatched junction bases: 4. This CDR3 contains 14 residues. CDR1 and CDR2 (germline): SGDLS, YYNGEE. The CDR3 coding sequence is TGTGCCAGCAGCCCGGGACTAGGGCAAGAGACCCAGTACTTC. Translating gives CASSPGLGQETQYF.

The rearrangement uses TRBV16 and TRBJ2-1; a possible D gene is TRBD2 (6 bases). This CDR3 has 15 residues. The V gene's germline CDR1 is KGHSY and CDR2 FQNENV. The ends were cut back, 0 bases at V and 9 bases at J, with 15 bases in the middle. The CDR3 reads CASSQSVAVLIEQFF. The CDR3 DNA follows: TGTGCCAGCAGCCAATCAGTAGCGGTATTAATTGAGCAGTTCTTC.

The V call is TRBV6-2 or TRBV6-3, the J call TRBJ2-5; 8 bases are a match to TRBD1. V lost 6 bases to trimming and J lost 5 bases; unmatched junction nucleotides: 11. CDR1 and CDR2 from the germline V gene are MNHEY and SVGEGT. There are 15 residues in the CDR3. Here the CDR3 DNA reads TGTGCCAGCAGCCGATCCGGGACAGGAGAGGAGACCCAGTACTTC. It specifies CASSRSGTGEETQYF.

This chain links TRBV19 with TRBJ1-1; D is unclear. The CDR3 is 15 amino acids. From germline, CDR1 is LNHDA and CDR2 SQIVND (reference sequence). V gave up 3 bases and J gave up 1 base, with 12 bases separating them. CDR3 nucleotides: TGTGCCAGTAGTATCAACGGGTTAAGGAACACTGAAGCTTTCTTT. This sequence encodes CASSINGLRNTEAFF.

This sequence joins TRBV14 and TRBJ2-1; no firm D call. The V gene's germline CDR1 is SGHDN and CDR2 FVKESK. V shed 0 bases and J shed 0 bases, with 6 bases lying between them. This CDR3 comprises 15 residues. The CDR3 DNA reads as TGTGCCAGCAGCCAAGACTATAGCTCCTACAATGAGCAGTTCTTC. As protein: CASSQDYSSYNEQFF.

This chain uses TRBV19 with TRBJ2-3, with a tentative D call TRBD2 (5 bases). Germline V gene data show CDR1 as LNHDA and CDR2 as SQIVND (reference sequence). The germline V and J ends were trimmed by 2 bases and 3 bases, with 12 bases remaining between them. The CDR3 has 15 residues. DNA of the CDR3: TGTGCCAGTAGTATATCTCTCGGGGATACAGATACGCAGTATTTT. Its protein is CASSISLGDTDTQYF.

The chain recombines TRBV10-2 with TRBJ2-1, with 7 nucleotides matching TRBD1. This CDR3 spans 16 amino acids. With V trimmed by 6 bases and J by 0 bases, 8 bases remained unmatched. CDR1 is WSHSY and CDR2 is SAAADI in the germline V gene. The CDR3 region is CASRRQQGSSYNEQFF. The CDR3 DNA follows: TGCGCCAGCAGACGCCAACAGGGGAGCTCCTACAATGAGCAGTTCTTC.

This clone was counted a single time. This chain links TRBV30 with TRBJ1-5; unclear D gene. The germline gives CDR1 GTSNPN, CDR2 SVGIG (reference sequence). The CDR3 extends over 13 amino acids. Trimming stripped 4 bases from V and 0 bases from J, with 7 bases between. CDR3: CAWNRDSNQPQHF. For the CDR3, the DNA is TGTGCCTGGAACAGAGATAGCAATCAGCCCCAGCATTTT.

The chain uses TRBV19 and TRBJ2-1, with 13 bases matching TRBD2. CDR3 size: 16 residues. Trimming took 7 bases from V and 0 from J; bases not matched to a gene: 3. Germline V gene sequence: CDR1 LNHDA, CDR2 SQIVND (reference sequence). CDR3 in amino acids: CASTRTSGSSYNEQFF. CDR3 DNA: TGTGCCAGTACTAGGACTAGCGGGAGCTCCTACAATGAGCAGTTCTTC.

This chain links TRBV18 with TRBJ1-3, with D unresolved. Trimming pared 0 bases from V and 0 bases from J, leaving 6 bases between. Germline V CDR1 and CDR2: KGHSH, LQKENI. The CDR3 consists of 15 residues. CDR3 bases: TGTGCCAGCTCACCACCGGTGAGCTCTGGAAACACCATATATTTT. Protein: CASSPPVSSGNTIYF.

The chain has TRBV3-1 (or the pseudogene TRBV3-2) and TRBJ2-3; D is possibly TRBD2 (5 bases). The CDR3 runs 14 residues. The V gene's germline CDR1 is LGHDT and CDR2 YNNKEL (reference sequence). V was trimmed by 3 bases and J by 4 bases, leaving 11 bases between them. CDR3 sequence: CASSHSSRPDTQYF. The CDR3 coding sequence is TGTGCCAGCAGCCATTCTAGCAGGCCAGATACGCAGTATTTT.

This clone appeared a single time. J is TRBJ1-2 and V is TRBV5-4; 7 bases are a match to TRBD1. The CDR3 totals 15 residues. Germline CDR1 is SGHNT and CDR2 is YYREEE (reference sequence). V dropped 0 bases and J dropped 4; count of bases not matched to a gene: 6. The CDR3 here is CASSLAGGTAYGYTF. The DNA for the CDR3 is TGTGCCAGCAGCTTGGCGGGGGGGACAGCCTATGGCTACACCTTC.

This clone was seen more than once but under ten times. The chain is built from TRBV3-1 (or the pseudogene TRBV3-2) and TRBJ2-1; D may be TRBD2 (6 bases). The germline V and J ends were trimmed by 6 bases and 4 bases, with 13 bases remaining between them. This CDR3 has 14 amino acids. Germline V gene sequence: CDR1 LGHDT, CDR2 YNNKEL (reference sequence). CDR3 DNA sequence: TGTGCCAGCAGACGGGACTTCGCATACAATGAGCAGTTCTTC. Its translation is CASRRDFAYNEQFF.

This chain joins TRBV4-1 and TRBJ1-2, with D perhaps TRBD1 (5 bases). This CDR3 region has 12 residues. Trimming shortened V by 0 bases and J by 7 bases, and 6 bases separated the two germline ends. Germline lookup yields CDR1 MGHRA and CDR2 YSYEKL. The CDR3 here is CASSQDGGGYTF. The CDR3 nucleotides are TGCGCCAGCAGCCAAGACGGGGGTGGCTACACCTTC.

This chain joins TRBV5-1 and TRBJ2-7, with 10 bases matching TRBD1. The CDR3 runs to 15 residues. Germline V gene data show CDR1 as SGHRS and CDR2 as YFSETQ. V trimming: 4 bases; J trimming: 6 bases; junction bases outside the gene matches: 10. CDR3 protein: CASSLTTGGPSEQYF. The CDR3 DNA is TGCGCCAGCAGCCTTACGACAGGGGGCCCGAGCGAGCAGTACTTC.

The chain is built from TRBV28 and TRBJ1-4; 9 nucleotides align to TRBD1. The CDR3 covers 15 residues. Germline trimming cut 6 bases from V and 4 bases from J; bases unmatched to any gene: 6. Germline CDR1 is MDHEN and CDR2 is SYDVKM. The CDR3 loop is CASSWLGQGNEKLFF. For the CDR3, the DNA is TGTGCCAGCAGCTGGTTGGGACAGGGTAATGAAAAACTGTTTTTT.

This clone was seen just once. The rearrangement links TRBV19 to TRBJ2-3; D gene ambiguous. The germline gives CDR1 LNHDA, CDR2 SQIVND (reference sequence). With 9 bases removed from V and 2 bases from J, the gap between germline ends came to 12 bases. The CDR3 length is 13 residues. The CDR3 DNA reads TGTGCCAGCACAAGATTTCACACAGATACGCAGTATTTT. It translates to CASTRFHTDTQYF.

The chain carries TRBV10-2 and TRBJ1-3; D is undetermined. The CDR3 is made up of 19 amino acids. CDR1 and CDR2 (germline): WSHSY, SAAADI. Trimming cost V 1 base and J 4 bases, with 23 bases left between them. The CDR3 coding sequence is TGCGCCAGCAGTGAGTTCACCCTTCTCAGGCCGTCTGGCGGAAACACCATATATTTT. Encoded protein: CASSEFTLLRPSGGNTIYF.

CDR3 loop: CASSSQGRETQYF. CDR3 nucleotide sequence: TGTGCCAGCAGCTCACAGGGGAGGGAGACCCAGTACTTC. This chain connects TRBV11-2 to TRBJ2-5; maybe TRBD1 (7 bases). The CDR3 spans 13 residues. V lost 4 bases and J 5 bases, leaving 11 bases between the germline ends. The germline V gene has CDR1 SGHAT and CDR2 FQNNGV.

The chain couples TRBV24-1 to TRBJ2-2; possible D gene TRBD1, 6 bases. This CDR3 region has 17 residues. Germline lookup yields CDR1 KGHDR and CDR2 SFDVKD. Between the trimmed V and J ends, which lost 1 base and 0 bases, there was a span of 11 bases. The CDR3 loop is CATSDFGQFANTGELFF. In DNA, the CDR3 is TGTGCCACCAGTGATTTTGGACAGTTCGCGAACACCGGGGAGCTGTTTTTT.

The chain joins TRBV30 to TRBJ1-2; TRBD1 aligns across 9 bases. The CDR3 runs 12 residues. Trimming removed 4 bases from V and 10 bases from J; junction bases left unmatched: 7. CDR1 and CDR2 (germline): GTSNPN, SVGIG (reference sequence). This CDR3 is CAWNRDRDPYTF. The DNA for the CDR3 is TGTGCCTGGAATCGGGACAGGGACCCCTACACCTTC.

The genes are TRBV11-1 and TRBJ1-3, with a weak D call TRBD1 (5 bases). Looked up from germline, CDR1 is SGHAT and CDR2 is FQDESV (reference sequence). Trimming removed 6 bases from V and 1 base from J, with 7 bases in between. This CDR3 spans 13 amino acids. DNA for the CDR3: TGTGCCAGCAGAGGGGCATCTGGAAACACCATATATTTT. As protein: CASRGASGNTIYF.

The chain carries TRBV6-5 and TRBJ2-5, with 10 bases identical to TRBD1. The germline gives CDR1 MNHEY, CDR2 SVGAGI. The trim removed 6 bases at V and 3 bases at J, leaving 1 base unmatched. The CDR3 runs to 13 residues. For the CDR3, the DNA is TGTGCCAGCAGGGGACAGGGGAAAGAGACCCAGTACTTC. As protein: CASRGQGKETQYF.